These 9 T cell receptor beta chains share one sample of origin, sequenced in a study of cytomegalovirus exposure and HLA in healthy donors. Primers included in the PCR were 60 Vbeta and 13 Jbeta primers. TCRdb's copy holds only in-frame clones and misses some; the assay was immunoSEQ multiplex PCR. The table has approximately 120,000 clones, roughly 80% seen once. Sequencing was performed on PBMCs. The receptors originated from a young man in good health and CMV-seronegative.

CDR3 DNA sequence: TGTGCCGGGACGAACAGGGAAGGCACTGAAGCTTTCTTT. Residues: CAGTNREGTEAFF. The chain carries TRBV6-6 and TRBJ1-1; D possibly corresponds to TRBD1 (6 bases). This CDR3 has 13 residues. Per the germline V gene, CDR1 is MNHNY and CDR2 is SVGAGI (reference sequence). Trimming left V 11 bases short and J 4 bases short, with 17 bases between.

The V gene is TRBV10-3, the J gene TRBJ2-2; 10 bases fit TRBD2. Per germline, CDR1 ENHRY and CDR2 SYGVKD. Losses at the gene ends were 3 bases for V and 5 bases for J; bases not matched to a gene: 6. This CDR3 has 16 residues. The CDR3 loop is CAISELAGGGTGELFF. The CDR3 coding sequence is TGTGCCATCAGTGAATTAGCGGGGGGTGGTACCGGGGAGCTGTTTTTT.

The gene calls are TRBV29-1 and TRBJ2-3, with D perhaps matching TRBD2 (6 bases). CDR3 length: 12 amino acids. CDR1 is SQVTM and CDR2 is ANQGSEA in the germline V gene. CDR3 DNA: TGCAGGGTAGGCGGGACCACAGATACGCAGTATTTT. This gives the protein CRVGGTTDTQYF.

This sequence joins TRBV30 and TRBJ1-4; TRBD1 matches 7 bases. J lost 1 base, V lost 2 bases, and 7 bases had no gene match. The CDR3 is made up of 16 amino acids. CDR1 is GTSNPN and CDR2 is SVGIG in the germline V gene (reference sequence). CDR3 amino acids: CAWSNDRVGTNEKLFF. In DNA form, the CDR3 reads TGTGCCTGGAGTAACGACAGGGTCGGAACTAATGAAAAACTGTTTTTT.

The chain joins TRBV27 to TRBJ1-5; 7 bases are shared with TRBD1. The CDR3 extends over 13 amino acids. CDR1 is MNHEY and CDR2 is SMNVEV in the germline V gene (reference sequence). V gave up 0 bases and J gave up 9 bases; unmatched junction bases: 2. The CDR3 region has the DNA TGTGCCAGCAGTTTATCACAGGGGAGGCCCCAGCATTTT. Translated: CASSLSQGRPQHF.

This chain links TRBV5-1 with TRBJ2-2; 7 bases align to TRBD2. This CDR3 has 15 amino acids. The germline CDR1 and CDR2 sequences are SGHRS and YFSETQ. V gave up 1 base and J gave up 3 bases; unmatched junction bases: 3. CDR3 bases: TGCGCCAGCAGCTTGTTGGGGGGGGACACCGGGGAGCTGTTTTTT. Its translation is CASSLLGGDTGELFF.

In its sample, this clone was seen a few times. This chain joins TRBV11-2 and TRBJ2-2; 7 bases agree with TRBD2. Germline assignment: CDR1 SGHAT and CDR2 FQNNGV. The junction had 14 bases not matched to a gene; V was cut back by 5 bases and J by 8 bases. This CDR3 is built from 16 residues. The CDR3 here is CASSPSAGTIAGELFF. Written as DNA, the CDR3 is TGTGCCAGCAGCCCCTCGGCCGGGACTATAGCAGGGGAGCTGTTTTTT. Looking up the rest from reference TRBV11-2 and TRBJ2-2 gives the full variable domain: EAGVAQSPRYKIIEKRQSVAFWCNPISGHATLYWYQQILGQGPKLLIQFQNNGVVDDSQLPKDRFSAERLKGVDSTLKIQPAKLEDSAVYLCASSPSAGTIAGELFFGEGSRLTVL.

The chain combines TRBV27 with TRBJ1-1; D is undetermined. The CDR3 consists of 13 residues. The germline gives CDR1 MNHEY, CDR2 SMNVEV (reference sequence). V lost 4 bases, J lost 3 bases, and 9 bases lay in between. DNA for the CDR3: TGTGCCAGCAGTTCCGAAATAGACACTGAAGCTTTCTTT. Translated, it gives CASSSEIDTEAFF.

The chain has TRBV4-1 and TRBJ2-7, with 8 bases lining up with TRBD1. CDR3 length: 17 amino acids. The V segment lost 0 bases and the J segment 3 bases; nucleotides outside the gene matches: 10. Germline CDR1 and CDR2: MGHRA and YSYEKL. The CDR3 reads CASSQDPGTGFVYEQYF. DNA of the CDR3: TGCGCCAGCAGCCAAGATCCCGGGACAGGATTTGTCTACGAGCAGTACTTC.